This entry is about one TCR beta chain. Its antigen is undetermined. Germline V gene lookup returns CDR1 SEHNR and CDR2 FQNEAQ (reference sequence). This CDR3 comprises 17 residues. Losses at the gene ends were 5 bases for V and 4 bases for J; bases not matched to a gene: 16. Assay: immunoSEQ multiplex PCR; the TCRdb copy retains only in-frame clones and omits some. This sample has roughly 70,000 clones, with 93% found just once. The source of the sample is a study of PD-1 blockade in classical Hodgkin lymphoma. The study, taken as a whole, reports: Reports described newly diagnosed patients as having lower baseline TCR diversity than healthy donors. Differences between repertoires have undefined causes, possibly disease activity or prior therapy.

The time point: newly diagnosed, previously untreated cHL patient sample. Newly diagnosed, untreated classical Hodgkin lymphoma PBMCs provided comparison. The material sequenced was peripheral blood mononuclear cells (PBMCs). This TCR was sampled from a human donor with classical Hodgkin lymphoma. The chain has TRBV7-9 and TRBJ2-5, with 7 bases lining up with TRBD2. The CDR3 DNA reads TGTGCCAGCAGCATGGGTATGGTTGCGGGAGTCCCAGAGACCCAGTACTTC. As protein: CASSMGMVAGVPETQYF.